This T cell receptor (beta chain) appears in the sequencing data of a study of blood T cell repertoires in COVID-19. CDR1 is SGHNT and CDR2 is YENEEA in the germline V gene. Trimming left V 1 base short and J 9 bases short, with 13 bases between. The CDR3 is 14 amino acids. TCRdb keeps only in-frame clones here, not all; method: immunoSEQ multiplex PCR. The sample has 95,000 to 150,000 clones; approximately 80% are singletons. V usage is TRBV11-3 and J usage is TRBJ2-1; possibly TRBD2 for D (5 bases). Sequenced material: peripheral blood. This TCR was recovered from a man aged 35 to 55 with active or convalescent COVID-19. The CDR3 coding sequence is TGTGCCAGCAGCTTAGTTTCAGCGGAGAGTGAGCAGTTCTTC. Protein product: CASSLVSAESEQFF. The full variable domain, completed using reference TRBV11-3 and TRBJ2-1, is EAGVVQSPRYKIIEKKQPVAFWCNPISGHNTLYWYLQNLGQGPELLIRYENEEAVDDSQLPKDRFSAERLKGVDSTLKIQPAELGDSAVYLCASSLVSAESEQFFGPGTRLTVL.